This TCR beta chain is drawn from a study of technical replicates of blood from several donors. The table came from immunoSEQ multiplex PCR; TCRdb's copy has only in-frame clones and leaves some out. The table records tens of thousands of clones, around nine tenths of them present only once. CDR1 is MNHEY, CDR2 SVGAGI, per germline. Trimming took 6 bases from V and 5 from J, leaving 19 bases between them. The CDR3 runs to 15 residues. The source material was PBMCs. The chain uses TRBV6-5 and TRBJ2-5; possibly TRBD1 for D (5 bases). The receptor was derived from a human donor in good health. Some clones in this sample may be carry-over from other donors' samples. Written as DNA, the CDR3 is TGTGCCAGCAGCATTACAAGGGGTCCTCGGGAGACCCAGTACTTC. It codes for CASSITRGPRETQYF.